A single sample gave rise to the 17 T cell receptor beta chains below, sequenced in a study of shared clonotypes between healthy human individuals. Method: immunoSEQ multiplex PCR; TCRdb's copy keeps in-frame clones and lacks some. The repertoire includes roughly 1,500,000 clones, 98% of them detected once, and 0.36% sits in the top ten. Material: naive CD4+ T cells sorted from blood. Regarding subset: CD45RA+ positively selected. Receptors were obtained from a man aged 25 to 40 in good health.

V is TRBV29-1 and J is TRBJ2-7; the match to TRBD2 covers 8 bases. Trimming took 7 bases from V and 1 from J; bases not matched to a gene: 6. The CDR3 totals 13 residues. Germline V gives CDR1 SQVTM, CDR2 ANQGSEA. CDR3 nucleotides: TGCAGCGCCGGGGGGGCTGGATCCTACGAGCAGTACTTC. Translation gives CSAGGAGSYEQYF.

CDR3 sequence reads: CASSWTGADTQYF. The CDR3 nucleotides read TGTGCCAGCAGCTGGACAGGGGCAGATACGCAGTATTTT. The V and J genes are TRBV5-4 and TRBJ2-3, with TRBD1 matching over 9 bases. Trimming removed 3 bases from V and 4 bases from J; junction bases left unmatched: 0. Germline CDR1 SGHNT, CDR2 YYREEE (reference sequence). The CDR3 runs 13 residues.

V is TRBV27 and J is TRBJ1-2; D may be TRBD1 (6 bases). The germline gives CDR1 MNHEY, CDR2 SMNVEV (reference sequence). V was clipped by 3 bases and J by 5 bases, with 7 bases between them. CDR3 length: 12 amino acids. The CDR3 DNA reads as TGTGCCAGCAGTTTTCAGGGGTATGGCTACACCTTC. This translates into CASSFQGYGYTF.

J is TRBJ2-7 and V is TRBV9; 7 bases match TRBD1. The CDR3 sequence is 15 residues long. Germline V gives CDR1 SGDLS, CDR2 YYNGEE. J was trimmed by 1 base and V by 4 bases; bases with no gene match: 8. CDR3 DNA: TGTGCCAGCAGCCTAAGTTGGGGACAGTCCTACGAGCAGTACTTC. It specifies CASSLSWGQSYEQYF. Drawing the rest from reference TRBV9 and TRBJ2-7, the complete variable domain is DSGVTQTPKHLITATGQRVTLRCSPRSGDLSVYWYQQSLDQGLQFLIQYYNGEERAKGNILERFSAQQFPDLHSELNLSSLELGDSALYFCASSLSWGQSYEQYFGPGTRLTVT.

The chain couples TRBV10-3 to TRBJ1-2; D uncertain. There are 14 residues in the CDR3. The germline V gene encodes CDR1 ENHRY and CDR2 SYGVKD. Trimming cost V 2 bases and J 0 bases, with 7 bases left between them. CDR3 residues: CAISEGIPNYGYTF. The CDR3 DNA reads as TGTGCCATCAGTGAGGGGATCCCTAACTATGGCTACACCTTC.

This chain uses TRBV5-1 with TRBJ2-1, with TRBD2 matching 13 bases. The CDR3 extends over 16 amino acids. Trimming removed 4 bases from V and 7 bases from J; junction bases left unmatched: 8. CDR1 SGHRS and CDR2 YFSETQ come from the germline V gene. The CDR3 bases are TGCGCCAGCAGCCCCCCGGGACTAGCGGGAAGGAATGAGCAGTTCTTC. It encodes CASSPPGLAGRNEQFF.

The gene calls are TRBV29-1 and TRBJ2-2; 8 positions agree with TRBD1. CDR3 length: 20 amino acids. V was pared by 6 bases and J by 7 bases, with 28 bases of the junction left unmatched. CDR1 and CDR2 from the germline V gene are SQVTM and ANQGSEA. CDR3 coding DNA: TGCAGCGTAAAACTTCGAGAAGGCAGGGGGCGAGGGACGTTGGGCGGGGAGCTGTTTTTT. It translates to CSVKLREGRGRGTLGGELFF.

This rearrangement joins TRBV11-3 to TRBJ2-7; 8 nucleotides agree with TRBD2. The V and J ends lost 0 bases and 2 bases, in that order; junction bases with no gene match: 12. The CDR3 is 18 residues long. Germline V lookup: CDR1 SGHNT, CDR2 YENEEA. Written as DNA, the CDR3 is TGTGCCAGCAGCTTAGATTGGAGCCAGCGGGGGACCCCCTACGAGCAGTACTTC. Translated, it gives CASSLDWSQRGTPYEQYF.

The chain employs TRBV5-1 and TRBJ2-3; D is ambiguous. V lost 1 base and J 0 bases, leaving 15 bases between the germline ends. The CDR3 consists of 17 residues. Per the germline V gene, CDR1 is SGHRS and CDR2 is YFSETQ. The CDR3 is CASSLRPTTPSTDTQYF. CDR3 sequence (DNA): TGCGCCAGCAGCTTGAGACCGACGACGCCTAGCACAGATACGCAGTATTTT.

The chain recombines TRBV5-6 with TRBJ2-5; 7 bases map to TRBD2. CDR1 and CDR2 from the germline V gene are SGHDT and YYEEEE. The CDR3 covers 14 residues. V lost 2 bases to trimming and J lost 9 bases; unmatched junction nucleotides: 10. The CDR3 loop reads CASSFSNWGGAQYF. CDR3 sequence (DNA): TGTGCCAGCAGCTTCAGTAATTGGGGAGGGGCCCAGTACTTC.

J is TRBJ1-3 and V is TRBV7-9, with 9 bases identical to TRBD1. The CDR3 has 18 amino acids. The germline V gene encodes CDR1 SEHNR and CDR2 FQNEAQ (reference sequence). Germline trimming cut 5 bases from V and 0 bases from J; bases unmatched to any gene: 11. The CDR3 loop is CASSPRKQGAASGNTIYF. The CDR3 DNA reads TGTGCCAGCAGCCCCCGAAAACAGGGGGCAGCCTCTGGAAACACCATATATTTT.

This chain uses TRBV5-4 with TRBJ2-1; the D is unclear. Trimming removed 3 bases at V and 3 bases at J, with 10 bases between. The length of the CDR3 is 14 residues. Germline values: CDR1 SGHNT, CDR2 YYREEE (reference sequence). The CDR3 reads CASSSGGIYNEQFF. CDR3 sequence (DNA): TGTGCCAGCAGCTCAGGCGGAATCTACAATGAGCAGTTCTTC.

This sequence joins TRBV6-6 and TRBJ1-2, with 9 nucleotides matching TRBD1. Germline CDR1 MNHNY, CDR2 SVGAGI (reference sequence). The CDR3 contains 16 residues. The ends lost 5 bases at V and 8 bases at J; junction bases unmatched: 15. CDR3 nucleotides: TGTGCCAGCAGTCCCTTACCGGGACAGGGAAGCGGAGGCTACACCTTC. This codes for CASSPLPGQGSGGYTF.

This chain joins TRBV27 and TRBJ2-7, with D perhaps assigned TRBD1 or TRBD2 (7 bases each). Trimming pared 6 bases from V and 3 bases from J, leaving 24 bases between. Germline V gene lookup returns CDR1 MNHEY and CDR2 SMNVEV (reference sequence). The CDR3 runs to 17 residues. The CDR3 protein is CASRKMERDSKYYEQYF. CDR3 DNA sequence: TGTGCCAGCAGGAAGATGGAGCGGGACAGCAAATACTACGAGCAGTACTTC.

Comments on this clone: In the same sample, other DNA sequences code for this CDR3. The rearrangement uses TRBV28 and TRBJ1-1; 8 bases match TRBD1. Germline V gene lookup returns CDR1 MDHEN and CDR2 SYDVKM. The V gene end was trimmed by 5 bases and the J gene end by 1 base; junction bases not matched to a gene: 3. The CDR3 length is 14 residues. This CDR3 is CASSPGQGNTEAFF. In DNA form, the CDR3 reads TGTGCCAGCAGTCCTGGACAGGGGAACACTGAAGCTTTCTTT.

The chain joins TRBV28 to TRBJ1-4; tentative D call: TRBD1 (6 bases). V lost 6 bases, J lost 8 bases, and 22 bases lay in between. CDR3 length: 16 residues. The germline gives CDR1 MDHEN, CDR2 SYDVKM. CDR3 DNA sequence: TGTGCCAGCAGCGTTCAAACCGGGACACTCAGGGAAAAACTGTTTTTT. This translates into CASSVQTGTLREKLFF.

The chain couples TRBV18 to TRBJ2-3; 11 positions agree with TRBD2. CDR3 size: 17 residues. From germline, CDR1 is KGHSH and CDR2 LQKENI. V gave up 2 bases and J gave up 2 bases; unmatched junction bases: 6. CDR3 region: CASSPSASGRFTDTQYF. CDR3 nucleotides: TGTGCCAGCTCACCATCAGCTAGCGGGAGGTTCACAGATACGCAGTATTTT.